The clone carrying this T cell receptor beta chain was detected a few times. What it binds is unknown. This sample was included in a study of response to subunit inactivated influenza vaccine. Study-wide findings and caveats: Only a handful of new T cells, the authors suggested, are recruited with each seasonal influenza vaccination.

Germline V lookup: CDR1 ENHRY, CDR2 SYGVKD. This CDR3 is built from 15 residues. The J segment lost 1 base and the V segment lost 3 bases, leaving 4 bases of the junction unmatched. A single record per CDR3 protein comes from TCRdb applying MiXCR to the RT-PCR reads. This sample has about 520,000 distinct CDR3 sequences, with approximately 24% found just once. The TCR was taken from a man aged 45-65 years who received an inactivated influenza vaccine. Sample: CD4+ T cells sorted from PBMCs, taken more than 4 days after vaccination. The rearrangement joins TRBV10-3 to TRBJ2-5, with TRBD1 matching 8 bases. CDR3 nucleotides: TGTGCCATCAGTGATCTGGACAGGGTCCAAGAGACCCAGTACTTC. It specifies CAISDLDRVQETQYF.